The 4 T cell receptor beta chains in this list originate from one sample, sequenced in a study of CD8+CD57+ T cells in acquired aplastic anemia. Researchers used genomic DNA as the template to profile TCR beta VDJ and CDR3. Using its own MiXCR run on the reads, TCRdb lists one record per CDR3 protein. The top ten clones hold about 2.9% of a sample with approximately 150,000 distinct CDR3 sequences, about 45% of them seen once. Patients chosen for sequencing had shown CD8+CD57+ cell expansion by flow cytometry. Sequenced: sorted CD4+, CD8+, or CD8+CD57+ T cells (not recorded which) from PBMCs. The source is a human donor with aplastic anemia.

This clonotype was seen repeatedly, ten times or more. This sequence joins TRBV5-4 and TRBJ2-7; maybe TRBD1 (6 bases). Germline assignment: CDR1 SGHNT and CDR2 YYREEE (reference sequence). The CDR3 extends over 14 amino acids. Trimming removed 3 bases at V and 5 bases at J, with 15 bases between. The CDR3 bases are TGTGCCAGCAGCTCCCAGGGGTTAGTGAACGAGCAGTACTTC. Its translation is CASSSQGLVNEQYF.

This clonotype was observed at least ten times. This chain joins TRBV11-1 and TRBJ1-1, with D perhaps matching TRBD1 (6 bases). Trimming stripped 3 bases from V and 1 base from J, with 9 bases between. Germline V gene lookup returns CDR1 SGHAT and CDR2 FQDESV (reference sequence). The CDR3 is 14 amino acids. DNA of the CDR3: TGTGCCAGCAGCTTCCAGGGGCCGAACACTGAAGCTTTCTTT. Translating it yields CASSFQGPNTEAFF.

Regarding this clonotype: It is likely a read error, because the conserved phenylalanine at the end of the CDR3 is missing. The rearrangement joins TRBV19 to TRBJ1-5, with D unresolved. Deletions cut 4 bases from V and 13 bases from J, with 20 bases between. The CDR3 is 14 residues long. CDR1 is LNHDA, CDR2 SQIVND, per germline (reference sequence). This CDR3 reads CASSRGRDLGPQHL. CDR3 in DNA: TGTGCCAGTAGTAGGGGTAGAGACCTAGGGCCACAGCATCTT.

This chain uses TRBV20-1 with TRBJ2-1; possible D gene TRBD2, 6 bases. The CDR3 has 14 residues. Deletions cut 5 bases from V and 4 bases from J, with 15 bases between. Looked up from germline, CDR1 is DFQATT and CDR2 is SNEGSKA (reference sequence). CDR3 sequence (DNA): TGCAGTGCTCAATATAGCGGCTCATACAATGAGCAGTTCTTC. Translating gives CSAQYSGSYNEQFF.